A single sample is the source of the 13 T cell receptor beta chains below, sequenced in a study of identical twins. A single record per CDR3 protein comes from TCRdb applying MiXCR to the 5' RACE reads. The data show roughly 720,000 distinct CDR3 sequences, around a sixth seen once. The data also belong to a second study, concerning T cells expressing NK-cell markers.

The specimen sequenced was PBMCs. The receptors shown here come from a woman aged 18-29 years in good health.

V gene TRBV20-1 combines with J gene TRBJ1-2; D call uncertain. The CDR3 has 13 residues. V gave up 6 bases and J gave up 0 bases, with 11 bases separating them. Germline V gives CDR1 DFQATT, CDR2 SNEGSKA (reference sequence). This CDR3 is CSAPRGANYGYTF. The DNA of the CDR3 is TGCAGTGCCCCTCGAGGCGCTAACTATGGCTACACCTTC.

V usage is TRBV5-1 and J usage is TRBJ1-1; 8 bases fit TRBD1. With V trimmed by 6 bases and J by 2 bases, 9 bases remained unmatched. Germline V gene data show CDR1 as SGHRS and CDR2 as YFSETQ. CDR3 length: 15 residues. The CDR3 is CASTEQGVGNTEAFF. DNA for the CDR3: TGCGCCAGCACCGAACAGGGGGTTGGTAACACTGAAGCTTTCTTT.

The chain carries TRBV6-1 and TRBJ2-5, with D perhaps being TRBD1 or TRBD2 (5 bases each). V was trimmed by 3 bases and J by 6 bases, leaving 23 bases between them. This CDR3 contains 17 residues. Germline V gene data show CDR1 as MNHNS and CDR2 as SASEGT. CDR3 sequence reads: CASSDVGSRAGAKTQYF. CDR3 nucleotide sequence: TGTGCCAGCAGTGATGTAGGGAGCAGGGCCGGCGCAAAGACCCAGTACTTC.

This clonotype turned up a few times. The rearrangement joins TRBV6-2 or TRBV6-3 to TRBJ1-1; D is unclear. V was shortened by 0 bases and J by 7 bases, with 15 bases between the two germline ends. CDR3 length equals 15 residues. Germline V gives CDR1 MNHEY, CDR2 SVGEGT. The CDR3 DNA sequence: TGTGCCAGCAGTTACTCGAATCTATATGCCCTTGAAGCTTTCTTT. This sequence encodes CASSYSNLYALEAFF.

The chain employs TRBV30 and TRBJ2-3; D is ambiguous. With 5 bases removed from V and 2 bases from J, the gap between germline ends came to 5 bases. Looked up from germline, CDR1 is GTSNPN and CDR2 is SVGIG (reference sequence). CDR3 length: 11 amino acids. The CDR3 loop is CAWGYTDTQYF. Here the CDR3 DNA reads TGTGCCTGGGGGTACACAGATACGCAGTATTTT. Together with reference TRBV30 and TRBJ2-3, the CDR3 gives the full variable domain: SQTIHQWPATLVQPVGSPLSLECTVEGTSNPNLYWYRQAAGRGLQLLFYSVGIGQISSEVPQNLSASRPQDRQFILSSKKLLLSDSGFYLCAWGYTDTQYFGPGTRLTVL.

The rearrangement uses TRBV6-1 and TRBJ1-1; D possibly corresponds to TRBD1 (6 bases). Between the trimmed V and J ends, which lost 4 bases and 4 bases, there was a span of 13 bases. The CDR3 has 14 residues. Per germline, CDR1 MNHNS and CDR2 SASEGT. CDR3 nucleotides: TGTGCCAGCAGTGGGACAGCAGCGAGCACTGAAGCTTTCTTT. This codes for CASSGTAASTEAFF.

The gene calls are TRBV3-1 and TRBJ2-7, with 7 positions matching TRBD2. With 7 bases clipped from V and 2 bases from J, the junction kept 5 bases outside the gene matches. CDR3 size: 13 residues. CDR1 and CDR2 from the germline V gene are LGHDT and YNNKEL (reference sequence). CDR3 in DNA: TGTGCCAGCACCCTACGGGGGGCCTACGAGCAGTACTTC. The encoded protein is CASTLRGAYEQYF.

This clonotype has more than one count but fewer than ten. J is TRBJ2-1 and V is TRBV10-2; 12 bases align to TRBD2. The ends lost 4 bases at V and 4 bases at J; junction bases unmatched: 11. Germline loops: CDR1 WSHSY, CDR2 SAAADI. The CDR3 contains 18 residues. DNA for the CDR3: TGCGCCAGCAGTGCCCGACTAGCGGGGGCCTCACCATACAATGAGCAGTTCTTC. This sequence encodes CASSARLAGASPYNEQFF.

V gene TRBV25-1 combines with J gene TRBJ1-2, with D unclear. CDR3 length: 14 residues. CDR1 and CDR2 from the germline V gene are MGHDK and SYGVNS. Trimming took 5 bases from V and 8 from J, leaving 18 bases between them. The CDR3 region is CASSKETLAGGYTF. DNA of the CDR3: TGTGCCAGCAGTAAAGAGACCCTCGCGGGGGGCTACACCTTC.

This clonotype was observed a few times. The chain uses TRBV29-1 and TRBJ2-3; tentatively, D is TRBD1 (6 bases). Germline loops: CDR1 SQVTM, CDR2 ANQGSEA. V was pared by 7 bases and J by 2 bases, with 10 bases between. The CDR3 loop spans 12 amino acids. CDR3 in amino acids: CSATGPTDTQYF. The CDR3 coding sequence is TGCAGCGCTACAGGGCCCACAGATACGCAGTATTTT.

This clonotype was recorded a few times. This sequence joins TRBV6-1 and TRBJ2-1, with D tentatively TRBD1 or TRBD2 (5 bases each). CDR3 size: 14 residues. CDR1 is MNHNS, CDR2 SASEGT, per germline. Trimming pared 8 bases from V and 5 bases from J, leaving 16 bases between. Written as DNA, the CDR3 is TGTGCCAGCCCCGGGGACCAGGCCCACAATGAGCAGTTCTTC. It yields the protein CASPGDQAHNEQFF.

The J gene is TRBJ2-5, the V gene TRBV12-3 or TRBV12-4; 7 nucleotides match TRBD1. This CDR3 region has 13 residues. V shed 5 bases and J 4 bases; nucleotides not matched to a gene: 4. The DNA for the CDR3 is TGTGCCAGCAGTATACAGGGGATAGAGACCCAGTACTTC. Translated: CASSIQGIETQYF.

CDR3 bases: TGTGCCAGCAGCTTGGGGACATCGAAAGCTTTCTTT. It translates to CASSLGTSKAFF. This sequence joins TRBV5-5 and TRBJ1-1; maybe TRBD1 (5 bases). Per the germline V gene, CDR1 is SGHKS and CDR2 is YYEKEE (reference sequence). V was clipped by 0 bases and J by 9 bases, with 9 bases between them. This CDR3 has 12 residues.